This record concerns one T cell receptor beta chain sequence. Its recognized antigen is unknown. The sample holds no much larger clone one base away, and base qualities are not on file. TCRbeta CDR3 regions were amplified from genomic DNA by means of the immunoSEQ Assay, a bias-controlled multiplex PCR. Turning to the authors' computational methods: The number of nucleated cells in each sample was estimated from the amplification of reference gene primers within the assay. Sequence reads were collapsed and filtered to measure the absolute abundance of every unique TCRbeta CDR3 rearrangement. Productive Simpson clonality was computed per sample as the square root of Simpson's diversity index over productive rearrangements. TCRdb took over this immuneACCESS table, retaining in-frame rearrangements with V and J assigned. Such tables are incomplete; in checked studies, under half of the missing clones stem from an unresolved V gene, and the remainder is unexplained. That table furnishes V, J and clone size, whereas the DNA furnished D and trimming. In this sample the table shows some 200,000 clones, around 83% of which occur a single time. Less than 6% of the sample lies in the top ten.

The germline V gene provides CDR1 SGHDT and CDR2 YYEEEE. V is trimmed back by 2 bases and J by 0 bases, and the junction contains 6 bases that no gene match accounts for. From its cysteine to its phenylalanine, the CDR3 spans 17 amino acids. The only DNA kept is the CDR3, 51 bases in frame from the first base. The source of the sample is a study of blood T cell repertoires in COVID-19 (dated by TCRdb to about 2020). Concerning the study at large: Samples covering the acute and convalescent phases of COVID-19 were provided by collaborators in the United States, Italy and Spain. Nearly every sample came with metadata listing a de-identified subject ID, COVID-19 status, age in years and sex. Deeply sampled blood TCRbeta repertoires from subjects exposed to, actively infected with, or recovered from COVID-19 were included in the dataset. Where available, HLA class I and class II types were taken from metadata supplied by the sample provider and were not determined by assay-based typing. The samples were drawn from the first 160 participants of the ongoing ImmuneRACE study and from 1,254 subjects provided by 6 global collaborators. The repertoires were made available in a free public database intended to serve as a resource for research on the immune response to SARS-CoV-2. The prospective study material was composed of cDNA or gDNA derived from T cells, B-cell-depleted T cells, or PBMCs.

At one collaborating source in Seattle, patients were enrolled during active infection and were followed longitudinally through the course of disease. Collaborating institutions collected whole blood in K2EDTA tubes following their own protocols. Collaborator samples were shipped for TCRbeta analysis as frozen whole blood, isolated PBMCs, or DNA extracted from either sample type. What the authors observed across the whole study: The quantity of clinical and demographic metadata differed by source and by participant and was supplied without curation.

The V and J genes are TRBV5-6 and TRBJ1-5, with 9 bases matching TRBD1. This TCR derives from a woman aged 65 to 85 with COVID-19, enrolled during active disease. Sequenced: peripheral blood. CDR3 reads: CASSLRQGGYSNQPQHF. The base sequence is TGTGCCAGCAGCTTAAGACAGGGGGGGTATAGCAATCAGCCCCAGCATTTT.